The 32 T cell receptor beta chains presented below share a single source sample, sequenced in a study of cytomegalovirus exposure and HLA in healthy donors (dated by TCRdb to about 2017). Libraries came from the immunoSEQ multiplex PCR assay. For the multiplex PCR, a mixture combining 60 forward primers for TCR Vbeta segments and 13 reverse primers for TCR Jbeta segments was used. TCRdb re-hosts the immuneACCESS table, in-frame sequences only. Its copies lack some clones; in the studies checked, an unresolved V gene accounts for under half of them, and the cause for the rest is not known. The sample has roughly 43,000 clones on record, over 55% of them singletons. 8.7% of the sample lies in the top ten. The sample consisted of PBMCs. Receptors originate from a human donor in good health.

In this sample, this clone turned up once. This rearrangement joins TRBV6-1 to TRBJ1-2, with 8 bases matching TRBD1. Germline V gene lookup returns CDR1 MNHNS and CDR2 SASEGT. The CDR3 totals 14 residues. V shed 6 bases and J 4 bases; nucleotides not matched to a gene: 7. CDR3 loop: CASSADREFYGYTF. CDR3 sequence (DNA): TGTGCCAGCAGCGCGGACAGGGAGTTCTATGGCTACACCTTC.

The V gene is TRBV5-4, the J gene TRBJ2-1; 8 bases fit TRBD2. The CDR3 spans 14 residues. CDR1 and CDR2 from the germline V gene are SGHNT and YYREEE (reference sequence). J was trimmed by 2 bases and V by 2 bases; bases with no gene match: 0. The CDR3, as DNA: TGTGCCAGCAGCTTACTAGCGGCCTACAATGAGCAGTTCTTC. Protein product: CASSLLAAYNEQFF. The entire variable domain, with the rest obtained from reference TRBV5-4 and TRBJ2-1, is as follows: ETGVTQSPTHLIKTRGQQVTLRCSSQSGHNTVSWYQQALGQGPQFIFQYYREEENGRGNFPPRFSGLQFPNYSSELNVNALELDDSALYLCASSLLAAYNEQFFGPGTRLTVL.

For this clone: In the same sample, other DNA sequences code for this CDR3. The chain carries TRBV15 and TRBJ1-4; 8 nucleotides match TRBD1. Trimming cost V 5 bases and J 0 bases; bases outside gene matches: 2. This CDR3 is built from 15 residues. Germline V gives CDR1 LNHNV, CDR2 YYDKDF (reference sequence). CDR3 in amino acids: CATSGTGATNEKLFF. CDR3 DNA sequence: TGTGCCACCAGCGGGACAGGAGCAACTAATGAAAAACTGTTTTTT.

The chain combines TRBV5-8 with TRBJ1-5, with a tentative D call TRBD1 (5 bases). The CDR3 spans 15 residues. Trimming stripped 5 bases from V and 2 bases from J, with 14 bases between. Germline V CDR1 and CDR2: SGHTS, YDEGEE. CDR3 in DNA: TGTGCCAGCAGATACATAGGGGTGGGCAATCAGCCCCAGCATTTT. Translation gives CASRYIGVGNQPQHF.

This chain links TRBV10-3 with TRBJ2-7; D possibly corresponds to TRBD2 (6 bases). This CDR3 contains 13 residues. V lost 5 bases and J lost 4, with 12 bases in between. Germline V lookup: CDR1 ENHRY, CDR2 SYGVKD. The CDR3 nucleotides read TGTGCCATCAGTCCGGGACTCCTATACGAGCAGTACTTC. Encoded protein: CAISPGLLYEQYF.

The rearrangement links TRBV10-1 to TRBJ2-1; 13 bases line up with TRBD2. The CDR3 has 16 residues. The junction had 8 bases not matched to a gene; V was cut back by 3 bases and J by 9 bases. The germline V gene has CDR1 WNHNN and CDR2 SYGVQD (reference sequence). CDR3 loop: CASSELLAGGPVEQFF. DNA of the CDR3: TGCGCCAGCAGTGAACTACTAGCGGGGGGGCCTGTTGAGCAGTTCTTC.

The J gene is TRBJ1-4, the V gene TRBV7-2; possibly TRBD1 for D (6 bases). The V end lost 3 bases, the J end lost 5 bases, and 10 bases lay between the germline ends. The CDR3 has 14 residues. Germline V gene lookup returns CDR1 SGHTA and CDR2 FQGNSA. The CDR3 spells CASSLGGHNEKLFF. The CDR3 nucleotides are TGTGCCAGCAGCTTGGGGGGGCACAATGAAAAACTGTTTTTT.

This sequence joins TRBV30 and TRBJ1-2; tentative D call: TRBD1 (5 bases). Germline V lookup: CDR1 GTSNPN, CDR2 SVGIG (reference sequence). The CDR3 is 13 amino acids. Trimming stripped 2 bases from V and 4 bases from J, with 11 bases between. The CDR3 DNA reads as TGTGCCTGGAGTATTGGGGGGAGCTATGGCTACACCTTC. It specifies CAWSIGGSYGYTF.

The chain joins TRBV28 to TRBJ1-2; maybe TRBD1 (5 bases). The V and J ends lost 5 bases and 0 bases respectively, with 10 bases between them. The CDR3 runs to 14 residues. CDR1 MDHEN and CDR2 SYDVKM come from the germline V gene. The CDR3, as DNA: TGTGCCAGCAGTCCAGGGTTCTCTAACTATGGCTACACCTTC. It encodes CASSPGFSNYGYTF.

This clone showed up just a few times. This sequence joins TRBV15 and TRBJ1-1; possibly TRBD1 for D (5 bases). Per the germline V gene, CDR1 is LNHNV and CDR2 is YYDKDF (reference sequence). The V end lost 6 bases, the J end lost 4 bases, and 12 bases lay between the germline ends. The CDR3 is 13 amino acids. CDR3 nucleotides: TGTGCCACCAGTCTTCAGGGATCCACTGAAGCTTTCTTT. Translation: CATSLQGSTEAFF.

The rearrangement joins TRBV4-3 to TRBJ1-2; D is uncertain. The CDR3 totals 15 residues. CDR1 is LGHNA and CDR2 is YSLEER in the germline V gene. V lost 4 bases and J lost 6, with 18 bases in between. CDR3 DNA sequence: TGCGCCAGCAGCCTGAACGGAGCGAATTCCGATGGCTACACCTTC. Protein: CASSLNGANSDGYTF.

CDR3 residues: CASSPPTGASYEQYF. DNA of the CDR3: TGTGCCAGCAGCCCGCCGACAGGGGCCTCCTACGAGCAGTACTTC. The V and J genes are TRBV28 and TRBJ2-7, with TRBD1 matching over 8 bases. The CDR3 contains 15 residues. Per the germline V gene, CDR1 is MDHEN and CDR2 is SYDVKM. Losses at the gene ends were 6 bases for V and 0 bases for J; bases not matched to a gene: 7.

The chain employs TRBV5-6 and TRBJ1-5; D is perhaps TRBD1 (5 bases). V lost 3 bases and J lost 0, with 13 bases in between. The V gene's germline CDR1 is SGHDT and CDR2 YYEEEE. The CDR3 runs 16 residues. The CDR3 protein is CASSSLGQGSNQPQHF. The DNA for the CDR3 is TGTGCCAGCAGCTCACTGGGGCAGGGTAGCAATCAGCCCCAGCATTTT.

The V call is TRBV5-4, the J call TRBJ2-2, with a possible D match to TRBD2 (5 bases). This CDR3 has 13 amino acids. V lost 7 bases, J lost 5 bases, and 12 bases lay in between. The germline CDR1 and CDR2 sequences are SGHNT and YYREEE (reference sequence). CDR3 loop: CASHGVGTGELFF. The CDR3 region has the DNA TGTGCCAGCCACGGGGTCGGGACCGGGGAGCTGTTTTTT. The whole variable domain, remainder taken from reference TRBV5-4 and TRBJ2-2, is ETGVTQSPTHLIKTRGQQVTLRCSSQSGHNTVSWYQQALGQGPQFIFQYYREEENGRGNFPPRFSGLQFPNYSSELNVNALELDDSALYLCASHGVGTGELFFGEGSRLTVL.

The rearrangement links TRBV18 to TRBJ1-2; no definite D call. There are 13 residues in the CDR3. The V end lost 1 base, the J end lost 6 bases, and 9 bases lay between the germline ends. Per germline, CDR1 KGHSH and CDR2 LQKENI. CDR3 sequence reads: CASSPRPQDGYTF. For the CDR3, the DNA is TGTGCCAGCTCACCACGGCCCCAGGATGGCTACACCTTC.

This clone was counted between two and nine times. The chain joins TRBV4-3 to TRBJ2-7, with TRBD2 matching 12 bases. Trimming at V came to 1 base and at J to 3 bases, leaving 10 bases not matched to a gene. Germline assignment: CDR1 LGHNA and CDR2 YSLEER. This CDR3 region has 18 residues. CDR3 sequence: CASSQVGLAGPTNYEQYF. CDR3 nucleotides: TGCGCCAGCAGCCAAGTCGGACTAGCGGGGCCTACTAACTACGAGCAGTACTTC.

CDR3 in DNA: TGTGCCAGCAGCTTGCGGACATCTAAGAACACTGAAGCTTTCTTT. Its translation is CASSLRTSKNTEAFF. This chain links TRBV7-9 with TRBJ1-1; TRBD1 might be the D (5 bases). CDR1 is SEHNR, CDR2 FQNEAQ, per germline (reference sequence). The CDR3 spans 15 residues. The V and J ends lost 3 bases and 1 base respectively, with 12 bases between them.

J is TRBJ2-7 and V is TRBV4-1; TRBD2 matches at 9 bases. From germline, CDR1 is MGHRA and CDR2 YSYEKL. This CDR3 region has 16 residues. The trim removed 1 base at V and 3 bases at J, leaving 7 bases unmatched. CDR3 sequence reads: CASSQASGLASYEQYF. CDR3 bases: TGCGCCAGCAGCCAAGCCTCGGGACTAGCTAGCTACGAGCAGTACTTC.

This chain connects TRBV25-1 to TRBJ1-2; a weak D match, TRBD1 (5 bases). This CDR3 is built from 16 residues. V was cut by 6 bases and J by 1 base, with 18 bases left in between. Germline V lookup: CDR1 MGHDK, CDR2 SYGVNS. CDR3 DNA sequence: TGTGCCAGCAGCCCTCTGGACACGCAATTTAACTATGGCTACACCTTC. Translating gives CASSPLDTQFNYGYTF.

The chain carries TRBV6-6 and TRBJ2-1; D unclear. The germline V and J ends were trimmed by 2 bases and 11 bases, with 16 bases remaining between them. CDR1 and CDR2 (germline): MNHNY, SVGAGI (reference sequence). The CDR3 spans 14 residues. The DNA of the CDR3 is TGTGCCAGCAGTTACCCCACCCCTACGGGTAAGCAGTTCTTC. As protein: CASSYPTPTGKQFF.

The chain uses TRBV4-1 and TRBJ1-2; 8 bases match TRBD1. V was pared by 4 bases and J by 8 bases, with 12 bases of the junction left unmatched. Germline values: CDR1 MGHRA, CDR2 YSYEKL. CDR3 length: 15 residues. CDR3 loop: CASSLDRGMVGGYTF. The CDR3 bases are TGCGCCAGCAGCCTAGACAGGGGTATGGTCGGAGGCTACACCTTC.

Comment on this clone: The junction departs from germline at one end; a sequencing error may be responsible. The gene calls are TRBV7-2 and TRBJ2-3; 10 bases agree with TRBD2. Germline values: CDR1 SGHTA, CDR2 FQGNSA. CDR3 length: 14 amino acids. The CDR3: CASSSLSLAGAEDF. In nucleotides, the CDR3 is TGTGCCAGCAGCTCCCTGTCCCTAGCGGGGGCTGAAGATTTT.

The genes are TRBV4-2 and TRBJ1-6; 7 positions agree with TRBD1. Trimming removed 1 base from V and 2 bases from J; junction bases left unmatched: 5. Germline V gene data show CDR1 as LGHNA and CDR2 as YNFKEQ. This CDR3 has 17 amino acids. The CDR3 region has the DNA TGTGCCAGCAGCCAAGGAAGGGGGCACGCCTATAATTCACCCCTCCACTTT. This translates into CASSQGRGHAYNSPLHF.

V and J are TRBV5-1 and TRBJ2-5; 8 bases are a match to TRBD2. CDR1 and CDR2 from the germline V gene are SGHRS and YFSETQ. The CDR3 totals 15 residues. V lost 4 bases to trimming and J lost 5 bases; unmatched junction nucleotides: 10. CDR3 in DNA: TGCGCCAGCAGCCCCAGTCCGGGGGGGCACGAGACCCAGTACTTC. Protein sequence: CASSPSPGGHETQYF.

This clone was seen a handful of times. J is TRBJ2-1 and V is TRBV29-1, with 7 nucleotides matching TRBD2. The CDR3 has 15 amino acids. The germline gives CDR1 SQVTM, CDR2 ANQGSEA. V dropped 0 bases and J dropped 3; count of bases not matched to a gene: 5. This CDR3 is CSVEDQGLVYNEQFF. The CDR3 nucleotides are TGCAGCGTTGAAGATCAAGGACTAGTCTACAATGAGCAGTTCTTC.

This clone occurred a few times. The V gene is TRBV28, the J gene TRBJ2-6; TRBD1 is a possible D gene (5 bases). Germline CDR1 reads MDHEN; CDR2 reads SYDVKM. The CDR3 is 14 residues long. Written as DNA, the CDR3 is TGTGCGACAAAAAGGGGATCTGGGGCCAACGTCCTGACTTTC. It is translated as CATKRGSGANVLTF.

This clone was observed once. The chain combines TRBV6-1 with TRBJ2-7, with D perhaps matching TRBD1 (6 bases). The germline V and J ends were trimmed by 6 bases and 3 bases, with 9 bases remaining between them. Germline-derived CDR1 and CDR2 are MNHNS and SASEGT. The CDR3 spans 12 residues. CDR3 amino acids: CASRDRDYEQYF. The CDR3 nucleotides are TGTGCCAGCAGGGACAGAGACTACGAGCAGTACTTC.

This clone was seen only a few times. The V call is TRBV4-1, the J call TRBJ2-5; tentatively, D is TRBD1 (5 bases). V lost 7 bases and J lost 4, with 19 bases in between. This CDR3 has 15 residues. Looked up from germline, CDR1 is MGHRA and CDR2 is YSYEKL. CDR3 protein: CASTRTLTPVETQYF. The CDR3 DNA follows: TGCGCCAGCACACGGACACTTACTCCAGTAGAGACCCAGTACTTC.

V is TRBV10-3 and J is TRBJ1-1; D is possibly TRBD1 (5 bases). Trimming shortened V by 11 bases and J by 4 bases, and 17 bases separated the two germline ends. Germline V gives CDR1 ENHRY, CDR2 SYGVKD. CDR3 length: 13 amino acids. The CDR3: CAAHGGTGTEAFF. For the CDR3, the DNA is TGTGCCGCCCATGGAGGGACGGGCACTGAAGCTTTCTTT.

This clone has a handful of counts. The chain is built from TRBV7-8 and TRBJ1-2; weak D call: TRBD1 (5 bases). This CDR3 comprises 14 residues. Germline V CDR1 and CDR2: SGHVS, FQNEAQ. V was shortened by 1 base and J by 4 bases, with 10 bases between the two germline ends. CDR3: CASSLEDSTYGYTF. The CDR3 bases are TGTGCCAGCAGCTTAGAAGACAGTACCTATGGCTACACCTTC.

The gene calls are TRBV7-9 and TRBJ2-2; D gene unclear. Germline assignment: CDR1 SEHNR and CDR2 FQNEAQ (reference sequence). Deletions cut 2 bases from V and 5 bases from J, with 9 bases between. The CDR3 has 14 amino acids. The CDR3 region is CASSLRGATGELFF. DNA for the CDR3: TGTGCCAGCAGCTTAAGAGGCGCGACCGGGGAGCTGTTTTTT. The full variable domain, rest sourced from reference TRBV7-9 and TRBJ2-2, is DTGVSQNPRHKITKRGQNVTFRCDPISEHNRLYWYRQTLGQGPEFLTYFQNEAQLEKSRLLSDRFSAERPKGSFSTLEIQRTEQGDSAMYLCASSLRGATGELFFGEGSRLTVL.

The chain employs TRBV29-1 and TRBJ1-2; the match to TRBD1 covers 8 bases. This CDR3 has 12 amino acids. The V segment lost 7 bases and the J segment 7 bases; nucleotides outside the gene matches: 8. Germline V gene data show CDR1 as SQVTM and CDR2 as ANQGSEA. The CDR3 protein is CSAYQGAGGYTF. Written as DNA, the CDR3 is TGCAGCGCTTATCAGGGGGCAGGTGGCTACACCTTC.